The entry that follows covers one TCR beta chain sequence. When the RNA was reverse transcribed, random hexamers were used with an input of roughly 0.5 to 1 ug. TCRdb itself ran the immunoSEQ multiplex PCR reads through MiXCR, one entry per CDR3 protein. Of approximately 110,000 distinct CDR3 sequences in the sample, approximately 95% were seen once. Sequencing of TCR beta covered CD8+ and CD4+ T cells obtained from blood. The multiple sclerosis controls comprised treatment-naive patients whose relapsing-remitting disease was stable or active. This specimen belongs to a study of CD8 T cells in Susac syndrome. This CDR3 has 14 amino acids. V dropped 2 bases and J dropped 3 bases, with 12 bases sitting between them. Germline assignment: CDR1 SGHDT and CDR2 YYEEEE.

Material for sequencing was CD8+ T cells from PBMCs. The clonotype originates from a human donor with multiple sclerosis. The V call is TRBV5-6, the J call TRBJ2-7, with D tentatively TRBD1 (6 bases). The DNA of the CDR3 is TGTGCCAGCAGCTTTCAACAGGGCTACTACGAGCAGTACTTC. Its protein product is CASSFQQGYYEQYF.